Sequencing of this T cell receptor (beta chain) was carried out in a study of PD-1 blockade in classical Hodgkin lymphoma (dated by TCRdb to about 2020). For the wider study: Nivolumab dosing was 3 mg/kg intravenously every 2 weeks, continuing until either disease progression or unacceptable toxicity. The study used CyTOF and TCR beta sequencing to define a peripheral blood immune signature of response to PD-1 blockade in classical Hodgkin lymphoma. Summary of the overall study and its limitations: The study was limited to a single clinical trial cohort, and causes of repertoire differences, possibly disease activity or prior therapy, remained undefined. CD4+ but not CD8+ TCR diversity rose significantly by C4D1 (p=0.0027 vs p=0.16), most apparent in complete responders (p=0.02). Newly diagnosed patients were reported to have lower baseline TCR diversity than healthy donors, and relapsed/refractory patients were reported to have lower baseline TCR diversity still. Among trial patients, those achieving complete response had baseline diversity similar to that of newly diagnosed patients, while diversity was significantly lower in partial responders and progressors. Patients starting nivolumab less than 1 year after ASCT had lower diversity and were excluded from later analyses to avoid confounding by immune reconstitution.

The time point label here, explained by the study, means: cycle 2 day 1 (C2D1) of nivolumab. Every trial patient had relapsed after autologous stem cell transplantation, and cohorts A, B and C differed in prior brentuximab vedotin exposure. The trial cohort included 55 to 65 patients with relapsed/refractory classical Hodgkin lymphoma, and each patient had a best overall response of complete response, partial response or progressive disease. Trial patients were treated with single-agent nivolumab in the multi-cohort phase II CheckMate 205 trial. Best overall response was determined by an independent review committee according to the 2007 International Working Group response criteria. Trial PBMCs were obtained immediately prior to nivolumab initiation (C1D1) and on therapy at cycle 2 day 1 and cycle 4 day 1. After peripheral blood was drawn into 8 mL Vacutainer Cell Preparation Tubes, PBMCs were isolated by centrifugation and then cryopreserved.

The CDR3 holds 12 amino acids from the cysteine to the phenylalanine. Only the CDR3 DNA stays, 36 bases, in frame from base 1. CDR1 and CDR2 are read off the germline V gene (reference sequence) as SEHNR and FQNEAQ. V and J lose 5 bases and 11 bases, and a span of 15 bases separates them. This clone was detected a few times. Its antigen has not been determined. No much larger clonotype is one base removed from it; base qualities were not supplied. Genomic DNA was isolated using the Qiagen DNeasy kit from unsorted PBMCs as well as from negatively selected CD4+ and CD8+ fractions. TCR beta CDR3 regions were subjected to amplification by immunoSEQ multiplex PCR with primers that anneal to V and J segments. A synthetic immune receptor repertoire was used to minimize amplification bias, and any remaining bias was removed computationally after sequencing. In the authors' own workflow: Custom Python scripts were used to quantify repertoire diversity as the Shannon entropy index. The unsorted, CD4+ and CD8+ repertoires were each analyzed separately, with the exception of combined analyses, where CD4+ and CD8+ sequences were merged in silico. A clone was considered expanded if an increase in frequency of at least 2-fold after treatment relative to C1D1 was found, and a pseudocount of 0.5 was applied to clones undetected at baseline. Singleton clones were defined as clones with 0 or 1 copy at C1D1, and non-singleton clones were defined as clones with 2 or more copies. Clones expanded in unsorted samples were labelled as CD4+, CD8+ or unknown by matching protein sequences in sorted samples from the same patient. Wilcoxon tests were applied to paired samples to test diversity changes from C1D1 to C4D1. TCRdb's version of the immuneACCESS table is confined to in-frame rearrangements and falls short of the full clone set. An unresolved V gene accounts for under half of the shortfall where checked; the remainder is of unknown origin. V and J calls and clone size are as listed in that table; D and trimming were resolved from the DNA. In all, the sample holds about 30,000 clones, and 60% to 75% of those were seen once. Over 2.5% of the sample goes to the ten largest clones.

The sequencing used peripheral blood mononuclear cells (PBMCs), collected before the second cycle of nivolumab. The sequence came from a human donor with classical Hodgkin lymphoma. The chain joins TRBV7-9 to TRBJ1-1; 5 matching bases give a weak D call of TRBD1. The nucleotide sequence is TGTGCCAGCAGCCCTTGGGGGACCGAGGCTTTCTTT. Translated, it gives CASSPWGTEAFF.